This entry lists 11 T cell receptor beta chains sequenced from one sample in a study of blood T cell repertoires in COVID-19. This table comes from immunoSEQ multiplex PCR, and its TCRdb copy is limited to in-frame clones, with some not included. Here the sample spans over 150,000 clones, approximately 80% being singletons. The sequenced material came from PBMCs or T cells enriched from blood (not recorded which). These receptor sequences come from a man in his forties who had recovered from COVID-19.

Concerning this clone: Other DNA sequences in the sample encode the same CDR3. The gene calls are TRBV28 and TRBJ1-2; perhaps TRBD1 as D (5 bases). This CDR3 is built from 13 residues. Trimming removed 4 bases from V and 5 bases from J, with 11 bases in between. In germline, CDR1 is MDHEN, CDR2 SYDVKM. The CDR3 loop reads CASSSGTVYGYTF. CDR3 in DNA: TGTGCCAGCAGTTCCGGGACTGTATATGGCTACACCTTC.

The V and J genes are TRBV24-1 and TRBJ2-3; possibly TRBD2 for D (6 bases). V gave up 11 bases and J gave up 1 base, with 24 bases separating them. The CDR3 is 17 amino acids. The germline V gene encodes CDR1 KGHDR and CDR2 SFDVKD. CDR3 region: CASHRGAGTGGTDTQYF. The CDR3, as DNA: TGTGCCAGCCATAGGGGCGCGGGAACGGGAGGCACAGATACGCAGTATTTT.

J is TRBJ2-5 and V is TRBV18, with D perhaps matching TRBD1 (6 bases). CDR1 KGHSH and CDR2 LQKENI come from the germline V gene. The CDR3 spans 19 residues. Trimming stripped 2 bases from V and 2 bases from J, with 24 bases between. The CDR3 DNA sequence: TGTGCCAGCTCACCATGGGTAGTCTCTACCGGACAGACACAAGAGACCCAGTACTTC. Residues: CASSPWVVSTGQTQETQYF.

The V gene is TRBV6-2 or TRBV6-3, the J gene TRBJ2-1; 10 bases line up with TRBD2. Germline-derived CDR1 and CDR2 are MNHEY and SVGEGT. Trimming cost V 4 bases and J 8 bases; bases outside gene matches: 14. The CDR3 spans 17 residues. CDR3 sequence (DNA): TGTGCCAGCAGTTCTACTCTAGCGGGAGTGGGAGTCGATGAGCAGTTCTTC. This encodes CASSSTLAGVGVDEQFF.

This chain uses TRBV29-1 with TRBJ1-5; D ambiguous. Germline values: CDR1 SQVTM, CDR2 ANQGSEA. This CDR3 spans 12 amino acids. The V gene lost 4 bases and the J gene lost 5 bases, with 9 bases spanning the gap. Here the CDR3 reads CSVGGKDQPQHF. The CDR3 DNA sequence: TGCAGCGTTGGAGGTAAGGATCAGCCCCAGCATTTT.

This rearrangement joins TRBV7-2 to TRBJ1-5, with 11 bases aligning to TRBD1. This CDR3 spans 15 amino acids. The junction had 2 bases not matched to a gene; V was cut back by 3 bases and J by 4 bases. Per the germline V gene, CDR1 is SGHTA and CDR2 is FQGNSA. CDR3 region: CASSFGTGGNQPQHF. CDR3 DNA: TGTGCCAGCAGCTTCGGGACAGGGGGAAATCAGCCCCAGCATTTT. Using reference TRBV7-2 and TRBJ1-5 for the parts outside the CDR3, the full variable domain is GAGVSQSPSNKVTEKGKDVELRCDPISGHTALYWYRQSLGQGLEFLIYFQGNSAPDKSGLPSDRFSAERTGGSVSTLTIQRTQQEDSAVYLCASSFGTGGNQPQHFGDGTRLSIL.

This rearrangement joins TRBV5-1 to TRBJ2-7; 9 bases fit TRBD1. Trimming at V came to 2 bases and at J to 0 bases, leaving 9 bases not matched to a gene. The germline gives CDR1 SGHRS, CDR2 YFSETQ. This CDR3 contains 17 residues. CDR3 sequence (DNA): TGCGCCAGCAGCTTTCCTTCAGGGACAGGGAGCTCCTACGAGCAGTACTTC. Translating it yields CASSFPSGTGSSYEQYF.

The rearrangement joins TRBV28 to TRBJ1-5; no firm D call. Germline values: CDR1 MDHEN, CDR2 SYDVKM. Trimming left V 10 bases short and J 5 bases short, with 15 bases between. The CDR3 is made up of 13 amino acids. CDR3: CAIDHGGDQPQHF. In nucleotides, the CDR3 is TGTGCCATCGATCATGGTGGAGATCAGCCCCAGCATTTT.

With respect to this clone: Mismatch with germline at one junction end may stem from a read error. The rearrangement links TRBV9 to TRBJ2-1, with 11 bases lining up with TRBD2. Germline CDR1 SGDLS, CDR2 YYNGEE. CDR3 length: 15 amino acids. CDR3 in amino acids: CASSLTSGSWNGQFF. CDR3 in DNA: TGTGCCAGCAGCCTCACTAGCGGGAGTTGGAATGGGCAGTTCTTC.

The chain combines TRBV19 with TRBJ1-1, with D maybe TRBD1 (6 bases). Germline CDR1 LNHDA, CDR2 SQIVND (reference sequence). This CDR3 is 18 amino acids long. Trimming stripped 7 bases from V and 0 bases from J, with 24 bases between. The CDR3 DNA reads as TGTGCCAGTAAGGTCTGGGGGCGGCAGGGCTCACTGAACACTGAAGCTTTCTTT. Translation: CASKVWGRQGSLNTEAFF.

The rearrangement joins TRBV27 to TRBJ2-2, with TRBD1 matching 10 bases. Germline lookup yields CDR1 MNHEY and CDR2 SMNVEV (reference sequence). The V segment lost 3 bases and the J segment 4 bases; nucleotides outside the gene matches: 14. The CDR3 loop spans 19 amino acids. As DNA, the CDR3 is TGTGCCAGCAGTTTCCCGGTCCTTTCCGGGACAGGGGTCACCGGGGAGCTGTTTTTT. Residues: CASSFPVLSGTGVTGELFF.